A selection of T cell receptor beta chains follows, all from one sample in a study of siplizumab effects on memory and regulatory T cells. Sequenced by immunoSEQ multiplex PCR; TCRdb stores in-frame clones only, minus some. Here the sample spans approximately 46,000 clones, about 93% being singletons. The sample was CD8+ T cells sorted from blood. Receptor source: a human donor in good health. The CDR3 runs from the conserved cysteine through the conserved F or W. D genes are given only for firm matches. Some rows mark clone size as missing; the rest say once, few, many or name a class of expanded clone.

clone_size | d_call | j_call | v_call | cdr3_aa | cdr3_nt
once | NA | TRBJ2-7 | TRBV28 | CASSLHEQYF | TGTGCCAGCAGTCTCCACGAGCAGTACTTC
NA | NA | TRBJ1-1 | TRBV7-9 | CASSLENTEAFF | TGTGCCAGCAGCTTAGAGAACACTGAAGCTTTCTTT
NA | TRBD2 | TRBJ2-1 | TRBV9 | CASSVVVSHGRNYNEQFF | TGTGCCAGCAGCGTAGTAGTCTCCCACGGGAGGAACTACAATGAGCAGTTCTTC
NA | NA | TRBJ1-2 | TRBV7-9 | CASSLSGLFDGYTF | TGTGCCAGCAGTTTGAGCGGGTTGTTTGATGGCTACACCTTC
NA | NA | TRBJ1-1 | TRBV19 | CASSFPGGMGHEHAEAFF | TGTGCCAGTAGCTTCCCCGGGGGGATGGGACATGAACATGCTGAAGCTTTCTTT
NA | NA | TRBJ1-4 | TRBV28 | CASSSASEKLFF | TGTGCCAGCAGTTCGGCCTCCGAAAAACTGTTTTTT
NA | TRBD1 | TRBJ1-1 | TRBV28 | CASSSTGGITEAFF | TGTGCCAGCAGTTCGACAGGGGGGATCACTGAAGCTTTCTTT
NA | TRBD2 | TRBJ2-1 | TRBV7-3 | CASSLNIDRTSGSYNEQFF | TGTGCCAGCAGCTTAAATATCGATAGGACTAGCGGGAGCTACAATGAGCAGTTCTTC
NA | TRBD2 | TRBJ2-1 | TRBV9 | CASSARLAGGPGEQFF | TGTGCCAGCAGCGCGAGGCTAGCGGGAGGGCCCGGTGAGCAGTTCTTC
NA | TRBD2 | TRBJ2-3 | TRBV6-5 | CASSTGDYFTDTQYF | TGTGCCAGCAGTACCGGGGACTACTTCACAGATACGCAGTATTTT
NA | NA | TRBJ1-5 | TRBV7-9 | CASSLSQQPQHF | TGTGCCAGCAGCTTAAGCCAACAGCCCCAGCATTTT
NA | NA | TRBJ2-3 | TRBV27 | CASSFLGLSTDTQYF | TGTGCCAGCAGTTTCCTGGGACTCAGCACAGATACGCAGTATTTT
NA | NA | TRBJ2-3 | TRBV13 | CASSWGTADTQYF | TGTGCCAGCAGCTGGGGGACGGCAGATACGCAGTATTTT
NA | NA | TRBJ2-7 | TRBV9 | CASSVGRGGNYEQYF | TGTGCCAGCAGCGTAGGCAGAGGAGGGAACTACGAGCAGTACTTC
NA | NA | TRBJ2-1 | TRBV7-9 | CASSPGNNEQFF | TGTGCCAGCAGCCCCGGTAACAATGAGCAGTTCTTC
once | TRBD2 | TRBJ2-3 | TRBV6-5 | CASSYSSGRDPDTQYF | TGTGCCAGCAGTTACTCTAGCGGGAGAGACCCAGATACGCAGTATTTT
NA | NA | TRBJ2-1 | TRBV7-9 | CASSHTTAVTNEQFF | TGTGCCAGCAGCCACACCACGGCCGTGACCAATGAGCAGTTCTTC